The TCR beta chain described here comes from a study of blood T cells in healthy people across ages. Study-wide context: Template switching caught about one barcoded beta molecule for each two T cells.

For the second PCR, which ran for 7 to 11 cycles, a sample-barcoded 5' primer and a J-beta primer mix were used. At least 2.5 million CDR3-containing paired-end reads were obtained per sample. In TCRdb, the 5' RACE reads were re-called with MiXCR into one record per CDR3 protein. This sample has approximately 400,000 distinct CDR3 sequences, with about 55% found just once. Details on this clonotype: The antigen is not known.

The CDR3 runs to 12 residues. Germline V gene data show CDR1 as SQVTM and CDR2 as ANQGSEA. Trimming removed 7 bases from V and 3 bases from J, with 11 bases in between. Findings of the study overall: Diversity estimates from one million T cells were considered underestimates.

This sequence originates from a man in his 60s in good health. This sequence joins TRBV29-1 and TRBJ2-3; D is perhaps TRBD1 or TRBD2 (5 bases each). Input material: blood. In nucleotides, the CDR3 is TGCAGCGGCGGGTGGGGGACAGATACGCAGTATTTT. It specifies CSGGWGTDTQYF.